These 7 T cell receptor beta chains share one sample of origin, sequenced in a study of tumor-infiltrating lymphocytes in primary liver carcinoma. Synthesis of TCR beta cDNA was carried out from about 500 ng total RNA with a constant-region primer. ARM-PCR, slightly modified, supplied the TCR beta libraries through three nested multiplex PCR rounds. Two initial PCR rounds of about 10 cycles each paired TRBV1-TRBV30 forward primers with a C-beta reverse primer. TCRdb passed the multiplex PCR reads through MiXCR, listing each CDR3 protein once. The sample yields about 330,000 distinct CDR3 sequences, approximately 65% seen once. Unsorted whole blood supplied the RNA, and germline DNA was extracted too. The sequencing sample was made of peripheral blood. Receptors were obtained from a man in his forties or fifties with primary liver carcinoma and hepatitis B virus infection.

This clonotype was seen a single time. The chain couples TRBV24-1 to TRBJ2-5, with TRBD1 identical over 8 bases. Germline CDR1 and CDR2: KGHDR and SFDVKD. This CDR3 comprises 17 residues. The ends lost 4 bases at V and 4 bases at J; junction bases unmatched: 13. DNA of the CDR3: TGTGCCACCAGTGACTCCTTCGAGACAGGGGTTGGAGAGACCCAGTACTTC. Amino acid sequence: CATSDSFETGVGETQYF.

This clonotype was seen at least ten times. V gene TRBV29-1 combines with J gene TRBJ2-5; D uncertain. The CDR3 extends over 10 amino acids. Germline V gene data show CDR1 as SQVTM and CDR2 as ANQGSEA. V lost 7 bases, J lost 0 bases, and 3 bases lay in between. CDR3 in amino acids: CSGYQETQYF. In DNA, the CDR3 is TGCAGCGGTTACCAAGAGACCCAGTACTTC.

As for this clonotype: The junction departs from the called germline gene at one end, perhaps through a read error. The V gene is TRBV5-6, the J gene TRBJ2-2; D possibly corresponds to TRBD2 (6 bases). The CDR3 is made up of 16 amino acids. From germline, CDR1 is SGHDT and CDR2 YYEEEE. This CDR3 reads CASSSGGPGRVGGLFF. In DNA, the CDR3 is TGTGCCAGCAGCTCCGGGGGTCCCGGCAGGGTCGGGGGGCTGTTTTTT.

This clonotype was counted at least ten times. DNA of the CDR3: TGTGCCAGCGGAGCGGGAGATAGCACAGATACGCAGTATTTT. Its translation is CASGAGDSTDTQYF. The J gene is TRBJ2-3, the V gene TRBV6-1; TRBD2 matches 8 bases. In germline, CDR1 is MNHNS, CDR2 SASEGT. CDR3 size: 14 residues. The V and J ends lost 8 bases and 0 bases, in that order; junction bases with no gene match: 4.

The table lists this clonotype with many counts. V is TRBV4-2 and J is TRBJ2-7; TRBD2 matches at 11 bases. CDR1 is LGHNA, CDR2 YNFKEQ, per germline. With V trimmed by 1 base and J by 5 bases, 4 bases remained unmatched. The CDR3 is made up of 15 amino acids. CDR3 DNA sequence: TGTGCCAGCAGCCAAGGACTAGCGGGACTCCACGAGCAGTACTTC. Translated, it gives CASSQGLAGLHEQYF.

Note on this clonotype: Compared with germline, one end of the junction differs, possibly owing to a read error. This chain uses TRBV5-4 with TRBJ2-2; tentatively, D is TRBD1 or TRBD2 (5 bases each). There are 16 residues in the CDR3. CDR1 and CDR2 (germline): SGHNT, YYREEE (reference sequence). The chain's CDR3 is CASSLDPGSNTGKLFF. The CDR3 nucleotides are TGTGCCAGCAGCTTGGATCCAGGGTCGAACACCGGGAAGCTGTTTTTT.

The chain uses TRBV10-2 and TRBJ2-2; weak D call: TRBD2 (5 bases). CDR1 and CDR2 (germline): WSHSY, SAAADI. V shed 3 bases and J shed 7 bases, with 15 bases lying between them. This CDR3 comprises 15 residues. CDR3 sequence: CASSDREMGSGELFF. The CDR3 nucleotides read TGCGCCAGCAGTGATAGGGAGATGGGCAGCGGGGAGCTGTTTTTT.